Listed below are T cell receptor beta chains from one sample, sequenced in a study of CD8 T cells in Susac syndrome. Via MiXCR, TCRdb re-called the immunoSEQ multiplex PCR reads, giving one row per CDR3 protein. Among about 81,000 distinct CDR3 sequences, 94% were seen once, and the ten largest hold more than 0.8%. The specimen was CD8+ T cells from PBMCs. Receptor source: a human donor with Susac syndrome. Each CDR3 is given with its conserved first and last residue. The D gene is left open where the match is weak. Not every row has a clone size; where given, it reads once, few, many or a size class.

>-|TRBJ2-1|TRBD1|TRBV2
TGTGCCAGCAGGCAACAGGGGTTTGAGCAGTTCTTC
CASRQQGFEQFF
>-|TRBJ2-7|TRBD1|TRBV25-1
TGTGCCAGCACCCCGGGACAGGGTACGGGTGAGCAGTACTTC
CASTPGQGTGEQYF
>-|TRBJ2-7|-|TRBV12-3/TRBV12-4
TGTGCCAGCAGTTTGGGTACCCGGGACAAGATATACGAGCAGTACTTC
CASSLGTRDKIYEQYF
>-|TRBJ2-5|-|TRBV12-3/TRBV12-4
TGTGCCAGCAGTTTAAGCGGTGGGTGGACCCAGTACTTC
CASSLSGGWTQYF
>-|TRBJ2-2|-|TRBV5-4
TGTGCCAGCAGTAAGGGGGACGGGAACACCGGGGAGCTGTTTTTT
CASSKGDGNTGELFF
>-|TRBJ1-6|-|TRBV6-5
TGTGCCAGCAGTTTCGCCGGGACGAGCTCCTATAATTCACCCCTCCACTTT
CASSFAGTSSYNSPLHF
>-|TRBJ2-7|TRBD1|TRBV28
TGTGCCAGCAGTCCCGGGACAGGGGTCGCGTACGAGCAGTACTTC
CASSPGTGVAYEQYF
>-|TRBJ1-1|-|TRBV7-9
TGTGCCAGCAGCTTTCTGGCAGGGGAGGTCTGGAACACTGAAGCTTTCTTT
CASSFLAGEVWNTEAFF
>-|TRBJ2-1|-|TRBV20-1
TGCAGTGCTAGGGGTCAGGGGCCTATCAATGAGCAGTTCTTC
CSARGQGPINEQFF
>-|TRBJ2-3|-|TRBV19
TGTGCCAGTAGTATACGTCTAGCATTCACAGATACGCAGTATTTT
CASSIRLAFTDTQYF
>-|TRBJ2-5|TRBD2|TRBV5-4
TGTGCCAGCAGCTTGGCCCAGCGGGAGCGGGAAGAGACCCAGTACTTC
CASSLAQREREETQYF
>-|TRBJ2-2|-|TRBV29-1
TGCAGCATCCTTGAGCACACCGGGGAGCTGTTTTTT
CSILEHTGELFF
>-|TRBJ2-1|-|TRBV5-1
TGCGCCAGCAAGATCGAACAGACGAGCTACAATGAGCAGTTCTTC
CASKIEQTSYNEQFF
>-|TRBJ2-5|-|TRBV15
TGTGCCACCAGTGGGCCTGGGGAGACCCAGTACTTC
CATSGPGETQYF
>-|TRBJ1-5|-|TRBV28
TGTGCCACCGATGACCGTAGCAATCAGCCCCAGCATTTT
CATDDRSNQPQHF
>-|TRBJ2-6|-|TRBV6-1
TGTGCCAGCACGACCGAGGTTAACGGGGCCAACGTCCTGACTTTC
CASTTEVNGANVLTF
>-|TRBJ2-7|TRBD2|TRBV20-1
TGCAGTGCTAGCTTCCACCCTAGCGGGGGACCCTACGAGCAGTACTTC
CSASFHPSGGPYEQYF
>once|TRBJ2-7|TRBD1|TRBV5-4
TGTGCCAGCAGCTCGGGGACAGGGGGTTTACTAGGCGAGCAGTACTTC
CASSSGTGGLLGEQYF
>-|TRBJ2-7|-|TRBV29-1
TGCAGCGTTGAAGGTGAAGATACTTACGAGCAGTACTTC
CSVEGEDTYEQYF
>-|TRBJ2-7|TRBD2|TRBV29-1
TGCAGCGTTGTTCTAGCGGGAGGGGGAGAGCAGTACTTC
CSVVLAGGGEQYF
>once|TRBJ1-2|-|TRBV7-9
TGTGCCAGCAGCTCCTCCTCAGGGAGGGGCTACACCTTC
CASSSSSGRGYTF
>few|TRBJ2-7|-|TRBV27
TGTGCCAGCAGTCTTGACCCTTCCTACGAGCAGTACTTC
CASSLDPSYEQYF
>-|TRBJ2-1|TRBD2|TRBV4-3
TGCGCCAGCAGCCCCCGGGAGGACGCCTACAATGAGCAGTTCTTC
CASSPREDAYNEQFF
>-|TRBJ2-5|-|TRBV20-1
TGCAGTGCTAGAGAGGGGGTAGGGACATACCAAGAGACCCAGTACTTC
CSAREGVGTYQETQYF
>-|TRBJ2-1|-|TRBV7-9
TGTGCCAGCAGCTTAGACCCTGAGCAGTTCTTC
CASSLDPEQFF
>-|TRBJ2-7|-|TRBV7-8
TGTGCCAGCAGCTTAAGGCCCAAGGGCTCCTACGAGCAGTACTTC
CASSLRPKGSYEQYF
>-|TRBJ2-1|-|TRBV20-1
TGCAGTGCTGGGGGGAGGAGCGCCTCCTACAATGAGCAGTTCTTC
CSAGGRSASYNEQFF
>-|TRBJ2-1|TRBD2|TRBV6-1
TGTGCCAGCACGGTCAGCGGGGGCCATGAGTCCTACAATGAGCAGTTCTTC
CASTVSGGHESYNEQFF
>-|TRBJ1-5|-|TRBV12-3/TRBV12-4
TGTGCCAGCAGTCCGACAGGAATCAATGGCAATCAGCCCCAGCATTTT
CASSPTGINGNQPQHF
>-|TRBJ2-1|TRBD2|TRBV12-3/TRBV12-4
TGTGCCAGCAGAGGGACTAGCGGGGGGGTATACAATGAGCAGTTCTTC
CASRGTSGGVYNEQFF
>-|TRBJ1-4|-|TRBV5-4
TGTGCCAGCCCACGGGGCAGGTTCTTTTCGAGTGAAAAACTGTTTTTT
CASPRGRFFSSEKLFF
>-|TRBJ2-3|-|TRBV19
TGTGCCAGTAGCCCTGGGAGCACAGATACGCAGTATTTT
CASSPGSTDTQYF
>-|TRBJ2-1|TRBD1|TRBV29-1
TGCAGCGTTGGGCAGGGGGCCTACAATGAGCAGTTCTTC
CSVGQGAYNEQFF
>-|TRBJ2-7|-|TRBV9
TGTGCCAGCAGCGTAGAAATCGGGACCACATACGAGCAGTACTTC
CASSVEIGTTYEQYF
>-|TRBJ1-2|-|TRBV13
TGTGCCAGCAGCGAAGCCCCAGGAGGCGGGTATGGCTACACCTTC
CASSEAPGGGYGYTF
>few|TRBJ1-5|-|TRBV5-1
TGCGCCAGCAGCTTGAGCTACAATCAGCCCCAGCATTTT
CASSLSYNQPQHF
>-|TRBJ1-3|-|TRBV15
TGTGCCACCAGCAGGTCAGCCGGCTTTGGATCTGGAAACACCATATATTTT
CATSRSAGFGSGNTIYF
>-|TRBJ2-1|-|TRBV19
TGTGCCAGTAGTATAGTATGGGCAGGTGGGGCCAATGAGCAGTTCTTC
CASSIVWAGGANEQFF
>-|TRBJ2-5|-|TRBV7-8
TGTGCCAGCAGCTTTAACAGGGAGAGAGGAGAGACCCAGTACTTC
CASSFNRERGETQYF
>-|TRBJ2-4|-|TRBV7-8
TGTGCCAGCAGGGAGAGGGAGGAGGGAAACATTCAGTACTTC
CASREREEGNIQYF
>-|TRBJ2-7|TRBD1|TRBV3-1
TGTGCCAGCAGCCTTCTCCGGGACAGGGGGCAGTACGAGCAGTACTTC
CASSLLRDRGQYEQYF
>once|TRBJ2-6|-|TRBV6-1
TGTGCCAGCCCGTCTCCGGACGCTAGTGGCTCTGGGGCCAACGTCCTGACTTTC
CASPSPDASGSGANVLTF
>-|TRBJ2-3|-|TRBV27
TGTGCCAGCCAGACAGGACACAACACAGATACGCAGTATTTT
CASQTGHNTDTQYF
>-|TRBJ2-7|-|TRBV7-2
TGTGCCAGCAGCTATGCCTGGGGGGTATCCTACGAGCAGTACTTC
CASSYAWGVSYEQYF
>-|TRBJ2-1|TRBD1|TRBV3-1
TGTGCCAGCAGCCAAGATTACCGGGACAGGGTTTACAATGAGCAGTTCTTC
CASSQDYRDRVYNEQFF
>-|TRBJ1-1|-|TRBV27
TGTGCCAGCAGGGTGACAGGAAACACTGAAGCTTTCTTT
CASRVTGNTEAFF